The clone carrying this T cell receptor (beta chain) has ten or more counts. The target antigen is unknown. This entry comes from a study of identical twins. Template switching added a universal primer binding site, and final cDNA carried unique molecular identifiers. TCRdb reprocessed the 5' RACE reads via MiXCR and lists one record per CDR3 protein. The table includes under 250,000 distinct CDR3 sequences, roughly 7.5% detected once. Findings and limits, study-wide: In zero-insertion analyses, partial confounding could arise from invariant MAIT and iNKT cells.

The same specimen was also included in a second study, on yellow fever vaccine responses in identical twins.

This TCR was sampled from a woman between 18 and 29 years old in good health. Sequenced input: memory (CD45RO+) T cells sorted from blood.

CDR3 sequence reads: CASSTRALYYGYTF. The CDR3 nucleotides read TGTGCCAGCAGTACCCGGGCTCTCTACTATGGCTACACCTTC. The chain links TRBV12-3 or TRBV12-4 to TRBJ1-2; no firm D call. This CDR3 spans 14 amino acids. Deletions cut 5 bases from V and 3 bases from J, with 13 bases between.